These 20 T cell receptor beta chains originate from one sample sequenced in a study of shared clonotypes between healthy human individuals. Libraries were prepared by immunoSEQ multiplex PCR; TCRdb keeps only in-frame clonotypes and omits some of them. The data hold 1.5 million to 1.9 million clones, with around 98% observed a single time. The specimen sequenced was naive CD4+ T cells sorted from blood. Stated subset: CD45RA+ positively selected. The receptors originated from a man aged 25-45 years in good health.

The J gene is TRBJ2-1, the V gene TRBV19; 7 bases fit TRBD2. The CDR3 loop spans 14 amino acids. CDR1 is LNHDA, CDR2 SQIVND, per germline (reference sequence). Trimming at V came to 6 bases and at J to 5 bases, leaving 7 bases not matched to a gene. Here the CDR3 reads CASSPGTINNEQFF. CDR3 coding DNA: TGTGCCAGTAGCCCCGGGACTATTAACAATGAGCAGTTCTTC.

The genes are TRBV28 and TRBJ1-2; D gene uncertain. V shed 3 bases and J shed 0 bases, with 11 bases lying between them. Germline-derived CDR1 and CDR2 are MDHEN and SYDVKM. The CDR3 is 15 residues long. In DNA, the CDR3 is TGTGCCAGCAGTTTCACTGGGCCATCTAACTATGGCTACACCTTC. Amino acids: CASSFTGPSNYGYTF.

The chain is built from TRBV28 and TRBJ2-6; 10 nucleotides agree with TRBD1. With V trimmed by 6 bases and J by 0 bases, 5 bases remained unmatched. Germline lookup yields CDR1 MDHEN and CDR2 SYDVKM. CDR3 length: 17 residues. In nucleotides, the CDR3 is TGTGCCAGCAGAGAGAGACAGGGGGCCTCTGGGGCCAACGTCCTGACTTTC. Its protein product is CASRERQGASGANVLTF.

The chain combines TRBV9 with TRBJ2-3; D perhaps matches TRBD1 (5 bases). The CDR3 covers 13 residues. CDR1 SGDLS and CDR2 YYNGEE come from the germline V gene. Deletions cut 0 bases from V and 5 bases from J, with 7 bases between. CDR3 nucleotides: TGTGCCAGCAGCGTAGGGGGCCAAGATACGCAGTATTTT. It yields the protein CASSVGGQDTQYF.

Written as DNA, the CDR3 is TGTGCCCAAAGTCAGGCTATGGGGTATGGCTACACCTTC. Amino acids: CAQSQAMGYGYTF. The chain uses TRBV30 and TRBJ1-2; unclear D gene. The V gene's germline CDR1 is GTSNPN and CDR2 SVGIG (reference sequence). V dropped 8 bases and J dropped 5 bases, with 18 bases sitting between them. The CDR3 contains 13 residues.

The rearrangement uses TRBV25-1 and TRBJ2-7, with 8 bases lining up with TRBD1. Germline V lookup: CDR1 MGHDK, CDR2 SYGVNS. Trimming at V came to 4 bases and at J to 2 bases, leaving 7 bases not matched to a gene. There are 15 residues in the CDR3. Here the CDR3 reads CASSVSGTGPYEQYF. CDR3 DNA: TGTGCCAGCAGTGTCTCCGGGACAGGACCCTACGAGCAGTACTTC.

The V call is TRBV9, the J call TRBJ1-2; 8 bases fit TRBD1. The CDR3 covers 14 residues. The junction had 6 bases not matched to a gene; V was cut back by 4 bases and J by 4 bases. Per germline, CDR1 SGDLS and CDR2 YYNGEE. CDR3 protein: CASSSRTGPYGYTF. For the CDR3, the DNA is TGTGCCAGCAGCTCCAGGACAGGGCCCTATGGCTACACCTTC.

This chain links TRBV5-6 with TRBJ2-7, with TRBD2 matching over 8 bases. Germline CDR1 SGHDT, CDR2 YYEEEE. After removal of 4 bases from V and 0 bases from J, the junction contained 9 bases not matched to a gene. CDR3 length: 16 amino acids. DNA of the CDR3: TGTGCCAGCAGCCCAACGGGACTAGAAACCTCCTACGAGCAGTACTTC. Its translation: CASSPTGLETSYEQYF.

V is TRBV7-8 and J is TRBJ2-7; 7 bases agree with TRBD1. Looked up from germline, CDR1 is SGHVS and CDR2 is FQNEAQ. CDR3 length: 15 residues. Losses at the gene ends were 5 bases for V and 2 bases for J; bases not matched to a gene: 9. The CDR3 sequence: CASSPRTGPTYEQYF. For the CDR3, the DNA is TGTGCCAGCAGCCCGCGGACAGGACCTACCTACGAGCAGTACTTC.

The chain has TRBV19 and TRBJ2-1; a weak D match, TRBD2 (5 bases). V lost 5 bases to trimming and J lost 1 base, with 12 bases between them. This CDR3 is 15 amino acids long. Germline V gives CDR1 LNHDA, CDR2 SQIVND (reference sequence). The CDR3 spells CASSSVGGSYNEQFF. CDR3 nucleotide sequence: TGTGCCAGTAGTTCGGTAGGCGGGTCCTACAATGAGCAGTTCTTC.

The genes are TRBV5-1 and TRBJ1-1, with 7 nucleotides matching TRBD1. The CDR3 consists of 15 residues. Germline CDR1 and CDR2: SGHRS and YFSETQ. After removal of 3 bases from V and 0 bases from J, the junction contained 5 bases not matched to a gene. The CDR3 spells CASSSRQGLNTEAFF. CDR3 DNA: TGCGCCAGCAGCTCCAGACAGGGACTGAACACTGAAGCTTTCTTT.

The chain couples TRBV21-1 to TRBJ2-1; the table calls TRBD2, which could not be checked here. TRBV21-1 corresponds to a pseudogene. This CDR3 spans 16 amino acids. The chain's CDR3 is CASPQAVTRSYNEQFF. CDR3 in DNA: TGTGCCAGCCCGCAAGCCGTTACTCGATCCTACAATGAGCAGTTCTTC.

CDR3 protein: CASRRETGAKNIQYF. The CDR3 DNA follows: TGTGCCAGCAGGAGAGAAACAGGGGCCAAAAACATTCAGTACTTC. V is TRBV2 and J is TRBJ2-4; a possible D gene is TRBD1 (6 bases). In germline, CDR1 is SNHLY, CDR2 FYNNEI. Trimming removed 6 bases at V and 1 base at J, with 13 bases between. This CDR3 is 15 amino acids long. Based on the CDR3 plus reference TRBV2 and TRBJ2-4, the full variable domain is EPEVTQTPSHQVTQMGQEVILRCVPISNHLYFYWYRQILGQKVEFLVSFYNNEISEKSEIFDDQFSVERPDGSNFTLKIRSTKLEDSAMYFCASRRETGAKNIQYFGAGTRLSVL.

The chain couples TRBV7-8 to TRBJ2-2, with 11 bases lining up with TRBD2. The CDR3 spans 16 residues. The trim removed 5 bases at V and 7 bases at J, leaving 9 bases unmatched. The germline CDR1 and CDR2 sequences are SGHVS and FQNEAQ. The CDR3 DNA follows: TGTGCCAGCAGCACTGGGACTAGCGGAAATTACGGGGAGCTGTTTTTT. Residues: CASSTGTSGNYGELFF.

CDR3 nucleotides: TGTGCCAGCAGTTACGGTTTGGGACAGGGGTATGAAAAACTGTTTTTT. Translated: CASSYGLGQGYEKLFF. The chain has TRBV6-5 and TRBJ1-4, with 10 bases fitting TRBD1. J gave up 6 bases and V 2 bases, and 6 bases lay outside the gene matches. Germline CDR1 reads MNHEY; CDR2 reads SVGAGI. CDR3 length: 16 amino acids.

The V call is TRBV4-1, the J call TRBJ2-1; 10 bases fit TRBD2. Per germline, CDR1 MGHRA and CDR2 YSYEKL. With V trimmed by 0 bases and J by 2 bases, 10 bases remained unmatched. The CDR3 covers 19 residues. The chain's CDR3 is CASSQEDGTLAGAYNEQFF. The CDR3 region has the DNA TGCGCCAGCAGCCAAGAGGATGGGACGCTAGCGGGGGCCTACAATGAGCAGTTCTTC.

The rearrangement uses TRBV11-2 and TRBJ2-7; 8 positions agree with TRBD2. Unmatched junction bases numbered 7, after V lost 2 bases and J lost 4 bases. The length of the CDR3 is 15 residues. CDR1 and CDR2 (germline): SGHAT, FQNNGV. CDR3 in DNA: TGTGCCAGCAGCTTAATGGGCGGGAGGAGTTACGAGCAGTACTTC. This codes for CASSLMGGRSYEQYF.

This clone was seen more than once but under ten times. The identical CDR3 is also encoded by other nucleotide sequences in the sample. This CDR3 reads CASSPTGSQETQYF. In DNA, the CDR3 is TGTGCCAGCTCACCGACAGGGTCCCAAGAGACCCAGTACTTC. The chain combines TRBV18 with TRBJ2-5, with 7 nucleotides matching TRBD1. V lost 3 bases, J lost 1 base, and 2 bases stayed unmatched. From germline, CDR1 is KGHSH and CDR2 LQKENI. This CDR3 spans 14 amino acids.

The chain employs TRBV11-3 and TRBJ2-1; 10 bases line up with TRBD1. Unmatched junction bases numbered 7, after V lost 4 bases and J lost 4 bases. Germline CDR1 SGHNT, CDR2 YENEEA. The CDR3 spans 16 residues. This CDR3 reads CASSSSTGGRYNEQFF. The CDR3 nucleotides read TGTGCCAGCAGCTCGTCGACAGGGGGCCGTTACAATGAGCAGTTCTTC.

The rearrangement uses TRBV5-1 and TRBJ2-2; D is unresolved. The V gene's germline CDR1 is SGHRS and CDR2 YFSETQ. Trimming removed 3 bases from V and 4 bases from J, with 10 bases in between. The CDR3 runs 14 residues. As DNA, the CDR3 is TGCGCCAGCAGCTACAGAGGAAGCACCGGGGAGCTGTTTTTT. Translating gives CASSYRGSTGELFF.